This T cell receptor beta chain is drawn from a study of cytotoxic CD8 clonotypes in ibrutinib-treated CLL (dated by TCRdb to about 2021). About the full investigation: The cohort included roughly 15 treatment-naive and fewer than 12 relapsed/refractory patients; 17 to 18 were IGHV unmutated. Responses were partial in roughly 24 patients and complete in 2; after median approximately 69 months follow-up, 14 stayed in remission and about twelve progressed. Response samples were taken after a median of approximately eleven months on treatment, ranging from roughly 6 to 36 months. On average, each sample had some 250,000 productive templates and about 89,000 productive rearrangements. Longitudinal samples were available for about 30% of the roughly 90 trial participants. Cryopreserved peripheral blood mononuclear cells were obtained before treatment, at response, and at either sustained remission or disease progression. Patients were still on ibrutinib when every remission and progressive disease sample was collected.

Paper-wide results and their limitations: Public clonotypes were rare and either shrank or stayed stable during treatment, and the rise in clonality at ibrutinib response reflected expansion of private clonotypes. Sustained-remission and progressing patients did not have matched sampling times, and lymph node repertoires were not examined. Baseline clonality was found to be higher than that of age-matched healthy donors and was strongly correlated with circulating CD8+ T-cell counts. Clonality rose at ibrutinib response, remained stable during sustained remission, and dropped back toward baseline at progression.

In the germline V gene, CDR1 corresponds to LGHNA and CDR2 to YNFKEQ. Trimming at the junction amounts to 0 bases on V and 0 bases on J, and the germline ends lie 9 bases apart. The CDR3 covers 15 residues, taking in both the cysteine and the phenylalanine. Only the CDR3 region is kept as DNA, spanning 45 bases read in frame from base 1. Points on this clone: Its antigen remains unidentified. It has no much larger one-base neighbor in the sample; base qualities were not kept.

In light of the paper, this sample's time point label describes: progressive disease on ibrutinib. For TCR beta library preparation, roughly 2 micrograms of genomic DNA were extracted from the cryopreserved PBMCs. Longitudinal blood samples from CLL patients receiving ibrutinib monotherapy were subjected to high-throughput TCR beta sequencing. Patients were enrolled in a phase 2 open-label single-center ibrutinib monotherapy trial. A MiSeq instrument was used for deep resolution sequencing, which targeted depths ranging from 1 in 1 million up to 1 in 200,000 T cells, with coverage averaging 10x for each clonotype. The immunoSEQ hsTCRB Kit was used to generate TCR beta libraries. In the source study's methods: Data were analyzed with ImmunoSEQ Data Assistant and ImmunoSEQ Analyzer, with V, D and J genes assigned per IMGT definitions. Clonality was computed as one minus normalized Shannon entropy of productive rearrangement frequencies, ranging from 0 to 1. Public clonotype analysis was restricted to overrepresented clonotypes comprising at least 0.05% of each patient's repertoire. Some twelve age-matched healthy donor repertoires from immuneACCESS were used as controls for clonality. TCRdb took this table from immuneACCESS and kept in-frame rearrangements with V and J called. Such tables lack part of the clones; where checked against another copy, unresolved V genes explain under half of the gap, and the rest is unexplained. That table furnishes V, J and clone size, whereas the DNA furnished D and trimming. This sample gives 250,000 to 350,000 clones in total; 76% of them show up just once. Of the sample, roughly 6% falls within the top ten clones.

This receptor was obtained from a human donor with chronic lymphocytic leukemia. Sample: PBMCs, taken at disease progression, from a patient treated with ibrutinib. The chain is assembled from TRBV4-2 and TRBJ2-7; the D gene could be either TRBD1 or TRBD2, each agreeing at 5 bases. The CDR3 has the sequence CASSQEGPSSYEQYF. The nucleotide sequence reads TGTGCCAGCAGCCAAGAGGGACCTAGCTCCTACGAGCAGTACTTC.